The next 6 T cell receptor beta chains were all read from a single sample in a study of T cells expressing NK-cell markers (TCRdb year 2020). Library preparation used 5' RACE. Sequencing used an Illumina HiSeq 2000. Following reprocessing of the reads by TCRdb, the data hold one row per CDR3 protein sequence and no DNA is available. The table of this sample itemizes 250,000 to 300,000 distinct CDR3 sequences. The ten top clones hold 4.2% of the sample. What was sequenced was blood T cells: a sorted CD56 or NKG2C T cell subset, CD4+ or CD8+ T cells, or bulk PBMC T cells (not recorded which). These receptors all come from a woman between 18 and 69 years old in good health.

The chain combines TRBV5-1 with TRBJ2-1. CDR3 length: 14 residues. Germline assignment: CDR1 SGHRS and CDR2 YFSETQ. The CDR3 reads CASSGINSADEQFF.

The rearrangement links TRBV4-3 to TRBJ2-1. This CDR3 is built from 15 residues. Germline V gene sequence: CDR1 LGHNA, CDR2 YSLEER. The CDR3 loop is CASSQGTSSRGEQFF.

This CDR3 is CASSPWTPYSNQPQHF. The rearrangement uses TRBV7-9 and TRBJ1-5; the D call from TCRdb, TRBD1, cannot be confirmed without DNA. The CDR3 runs to 16 residues. Germline CDR1 is SEHNR and CDR2 is FQNEAQ (reference sequence). Together with reference TRBV7-9 and TRBJ1-5, the CDR3 gives the full variable domain: DTGVSQNPRHKITKRGQNVTFRCDPISEHNRLYWYRQTLGQGPEFLTYFQNEAQLEKSRLLSDRFSAERPKGSFSTLEIQRTEQGDSAMYLCASSPWTPYSNQPQHFGDGTRLSIL.

The chain has TRBV12-3 or TRBV12-4 and TRBJ1-1; without DNA, the TCRdb call of TRBD1 cannot be checked. The CDR3 contains 12 residues. The CDR3 sequence is CASRPRGPEAFF.

The genes are TRBV9 and TRBJ2-3; the D gene TCRdb calls, TRBD2, cannot be checked with no DNA. The germline CDR1 and CDR2 sequences are SGDLS and YYNGEE. The CDR3 is 15 amino acids. The CDR3: CASSPTRGEADTQYF.

The gene calls are TRBV12-3 or TRBV12-4 and TRBJ2-7; TCRdb proposes TRBD2, but this gene call is untestable without DNA. The CDR3 is 11 amino acids. The CDR3 region is CASAGVYEQYF.